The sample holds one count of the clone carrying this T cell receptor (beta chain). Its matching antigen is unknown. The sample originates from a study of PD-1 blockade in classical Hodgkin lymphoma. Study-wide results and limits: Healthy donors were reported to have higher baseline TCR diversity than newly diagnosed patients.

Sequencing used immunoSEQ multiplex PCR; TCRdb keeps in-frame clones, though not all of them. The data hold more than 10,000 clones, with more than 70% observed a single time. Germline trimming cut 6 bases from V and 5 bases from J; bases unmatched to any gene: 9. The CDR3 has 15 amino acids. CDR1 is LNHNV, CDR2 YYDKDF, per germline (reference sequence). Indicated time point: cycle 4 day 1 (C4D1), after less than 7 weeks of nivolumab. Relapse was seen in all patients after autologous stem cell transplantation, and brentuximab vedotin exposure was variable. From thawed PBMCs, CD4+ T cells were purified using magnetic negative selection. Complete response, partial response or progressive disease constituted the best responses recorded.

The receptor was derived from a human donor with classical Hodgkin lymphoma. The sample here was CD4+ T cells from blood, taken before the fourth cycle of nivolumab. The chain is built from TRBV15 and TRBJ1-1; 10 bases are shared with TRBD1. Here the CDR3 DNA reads TGTGCCACCAGTGGGACGGACAGGGGGGATACTGAAGCTTTCTTT. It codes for CATSGTDRGDTEAFF.